These 5 T cell receptor beta chains originate from one sample sequenced in a study of cytomegalovirus exposure and HLA in healthy donors. PCR was performed using 60 Vbeta and 13 Jbeta primers. Generated by immunoSEQ multiplex PCR, the TCRdb table keeps only in-frame clones and is missing some. The sample consists of about 180,000 clones, approximately 72% of them appearing once. The source material was PBMCs. All receptors come from a human donor in good health.

CDR3 nucleotides: TGTGCCAGCAGCTCGCCCCAGGGGAATGAGCAGTTCTTC. The encoded protein is CASSSPQGNEQFF. The chain employs TRBV6-5 and TRBJ2-1; perhaps TRBD1 as D (6 bases). The CDR3 consists of 13 residues. The V end lost 6 bases, the J end lost 7 bases, and 13 bases lay between the germline ends. Germline lookup yields CDR1 MNHEY and CDR2 SVGAGI.

The chain has TRBV19 and TRBJ1-1; a possible D gene is TRBD1 (5 bases). V was shortened by 3 bases and J by 1 base, with 6 bases between the two germline ends. Germline V gives CDR1 LNHDA, CDR2 SQIVND (reference sequence). The CDR3 totals 13 residues. The DNA of the CDR3 is TGTGCCAGTAGTATGGGGCAGAACACTGAAGCTTTCTTT. The encoded protein is CASSMGQNTEAFF.

The chain carries TRBV6-1 and TRBJ1-1; 8 bases are a match to TRBD1. V shed 2 bases and J 2 bases; nucleotides not matched to a gene: 1. Germline assignment: CDR1 MNHNS and CDR2 SASEGT. The CDR3 spans 14 residues. For the CDR3, the DNA is TGTGCCAGCAGTGAACCAGGGGGCAACACTGAAGCTTTCTTT. Protein: CASSEPGGNTEAFF.

This chain joins TRBV19 and TRBJ2-7; a weak D match, TRBD1 (6 bases). The CDR3 runs to 15 residues. V was pared by 5 bases and J by 5 bases, with 19 bases between. Germline V gene lookup returns CDR1 LNHDA and CDR2 SQIVND (reference sequence). This CDR3 is CASSWGRQGQDEQYF. As DNA, the CDR3 is TGTGCCAGTAGTTGGGGGCGGCAGGGTCAGGACGAGCAGTACTTC.

The V gene is TRBV19, the J gene TRBJ1-1; 7 nucleotides agree with TRBD1. The germline V gene has CDR1 LNHDA and CDR2 SQIVND (reference sequence). Trimming cost V 7 bases and J 0 bases; bases outside gene matches: 8. CDR3 length equals 15 residues. CDR3 DNA: TGTGCCAGTAAAAAATGGGGACAGTTGAACACTGAAGCTTTCTTT. Amino acid sequence: CASKKWGQLNTEAFF.